The 11 T cell receptor beta chains given below trace back to one sample, sequenced in a study of Graves' ophthalmopathy and Graves' hyperthyroidism. RNA transcripts provided the template for amplifying TCR beta CDR3 regions. RT-PCR with HTBI primers came first, then second-round multiplex PCR. TCRdb itself ran the multiplex PCR reads through MiXCR, one entry per CDR3 protein. Here the sample spans about 590,000 distinct CDR3 sequences, just under 40% being singletons. Sequencing was carried out using peripheral blood or thyroid tissue (not recorded which). The receptors derive from an adult man with Graves' hyperthyroidism.

The gene calls are TRBV7-9 and TRBJ2-5; 11 positions agree with TRBD1. The CDR3 length is 17 residues. Germline CDR1 is SEHNR and CDR2 is FQNEAQ (reference sequence). Losses at the gene ends were 5 bases for V and 0 bases for J; bases not matched to a gene: 8. The CDR3 is CASSPGQGARYQETQYF. The CDR3 DNA follows: TGTGCCAGCAGCCCAGGACAGGGGGCCCGGTACCAAGAGACCCAGTACTTC.

V usage is TRBV2 and J usage is TRBJ2-1; 8 bases match TRBD2. The CDR3 runs 13 residues. The germline CDR1 and CDR2 sequences are SNHLY and FYNNEI. V trimming: 7 bases; J trimming: 4 bases; junction bases outside the gene matches: 3. This CDR3 is CASNSGVYNEQFF. In DNA, the CDR3 is TGTGCCAGCAATAGCGGGGTATACAATGAGCAGTTCTTC.

In its sample, this clonotype was seen a few times. The gene calls are TRBV7-9 and TRBJ2-7; 11 nucleotides agree with TRBD2. This CDR3 comprises 17 residues. V gave up 5 bases and J gave up 1 base; unmatched junction bases: 10. Germline loops: CDR1 SEHNR, CDR2 FQNEAQ (reference sequence). CDR3 region: CASSVEEPSGRSYEQYF. CDR3 DNA sequence: TGTGCCAGCAGCGTTGAAGAACCTAGCGGGAGGTCCTACGAGCAGTACTTC.

The CDR3 loop reads CASSLMSDTQYF. Written as DNA, the CDR3 is TGTGCCAGCAGCCTCATGTCAGATACGCAGTATTTT. The chain carries TRBV7-9 and TRBJ2-3; D unclear. CDR3 size: 12 residues. V lost 5 bases, J lost 4 bases, and 7 bases lay in between. Germline CDR1 reads SEHNR; CDR2 reads FQNEAQ (reference sequence).

This clonotype has a count of ten or more. CDR3 DNA: TGTGCTAGTGGTTTGTTTCCACAGACCTACGAGCAGTACTTC. Translated, it gives CASGLFPQTYEQYF. The chain combines TRBV12-5 with TRBJ2-7; no clear D. The CDR3 length is 14 residues. Germline V gene data show CDR1 as LGHNT and CDR2 as FRNRAP. Trimming cost V 2 bases and J 2 bases, with 10 bases left between them.

The rearrangement joins TRBV10-1 to TRBJ2-3; D not certain. Germline assignment: CDR1 WNHNN and CDR2 SYGVQD (reference sequence). The CDR3 consists of 13 residues. V lost 5 bases to trimming and J lost 2 bases, with 8 bases between them. In DNA form, the CDR3 reads TGCGCCAGCAGTTTAAAAATCACAGATACGCAGTATTTT. Its protein is CASSLKITDTQYF.

Many counts were recorded for this clonotype. V gene TRBV29-1 combines with J gene TRBJ1-2; D gene unclear. V lost 7 bases to trimming and J lost 3 bases, with 18 bases between them. CDR1 SQVTM and CDR2 ANQGSEA come from the germline V gene. The CDR3 is 14 residues long. CDR3 coding DNA: TGCAGCGCCCCGAGAGGGAACGGGCACTATGGCTACACCTTC. It yields the protein CSAPRGNGHYGYTF.

A remark on this clonotype: One base away lies a much larger clone, so this may be a sequencing read error. The conserved final phenylalanine or tryptophan is absent from the CDR3, which likely points to a read error. The J gene is TRBJ1-5, the V gene TRBV28, with unresolved D. V was clipped by 4 bases and J by 7 bases, with 8 bases between them. Germline CDR1 and CDR2: MDHEN and SYDVKM. The length of the CDR3 is 12 residues. The CDR3: CASSSLAQPQHS. The CDR3 coding sequence is TGTGCCAGCAGTTCCCTCGCGCAGCCCCAGCATTCT.

This clonotype was detected only a few times. DNA for the CDR3: TGTGCCAGCAGCCAAGCTGGGGGGAGTACAGCTTTCTTT. It translates to CASSQAGGSTAFF. The J gene is TRBJ1-1, the V gene TRBV3-1; tentative D call: TRBD1 (5 bases). Germline CDR1 and CDR2: LGHDT and YNNKEL (reference sequence). Trimming pared 1 base from V and 10 bases from J, leaving 13 bases between. CDR3 length: 13 amino acids.

The rearrangement uses TRBV29-1 and TRBJ1-2, with a possible D match to TRBD1 (5 bases). The CDR3 runs 12 residues. The germline V gene has CDR1 SQVTM and CDR2 ANQGSEA. Trimming left V 5 bases short and J 5 bases short, with 12 bases between. The CDR3 DNA reads TGCAGCGTTCTTGGGGGAGGGTATGGCTACACCTTC. It translates to CSVLGGGYGYTF.

This clonotype was observed at least ten times. The chain carries TRBV4-2 and TRBJ1-2; maybe TRBD1 (6 bases). V was clipped by 5 bases and J by 5 bases, with 18 bases between them. The CDR3 extends over 15 amino acids. Germline V CDR1 and CDR2: LGHNA, YNFKEQ. The CDR3: CASSSQGSVDYGYTF. The CDR3, as DNA: TGTGCCAGCAGCTCACAGGGAAGTGTGGATTATGGCTACACCTTC.